This TCR beta chain came from a study of blood T cell repertoires in COVID-19. Background on the study: T cells, B-cell-depleted T cells, or PBMCs provided the cDNA or gDNA that served as material.

The CDR3 runs to 15 residues. TCRdb keeps only in-frame clones here, not all; method: immunoSEQ multiplex PCR. The profile shows around 260,000 clones, 86% of them singletons. The receptor comes from a young man with active or convalescent COVID-19. V gene TRBV21-1 combines with J gene TRBJ1-5; the table's D call of TRBD1 was not tested on the DNA. TRBV21-1 is given as a pseudogene. Sequencing was carried out using peripheral blood. CDR3 bases: TGTGCCAGCAGCATACAGGGCGTGGGGTATCAGCCCCAGCATTTT. It yields the protein CASSIQGVGYQPQHF.